This T cell receptor beta chain was obtained from a study of shared clonotypes between healthy human individuals. Details on this clone: The same CDR3 is also encoded by other DNA sequences in this sample.

CD45RA-negative memory and CD45RA+ naive subsets were split from the CD4+ cells. The CDR3 is made up of 14 amino acids. Germline loops: CDR1 GTSNPN, CDR2 SVGIG (reference sequence). The V gene end was trimmed by 2 bases and the J gene end by 0 bases; junction bases not matched to a gene: 4. Here immunoSEQ multiplex PCR was the method, and the copy in TCRdb shows in-frame clones only, minus some. Among roughly 1,600,000 clones listed, less than 99% were seen once. The chain is built from TRBV30 and TRBJ2-7, with TRBD2 matching 7 bases. Source material: naive CD4+ T cells sorted from blood. Subset denoted: CD45RA+ positively selected. The TCR comes from a man younger than 45 in good health. This CDR3 is CAWSRGGSSYEQYF. CDR3 coding DNA: TGTGCCTGGAGTAGGGGCGGGAGCTCCTACGAGCAGTACTTC.